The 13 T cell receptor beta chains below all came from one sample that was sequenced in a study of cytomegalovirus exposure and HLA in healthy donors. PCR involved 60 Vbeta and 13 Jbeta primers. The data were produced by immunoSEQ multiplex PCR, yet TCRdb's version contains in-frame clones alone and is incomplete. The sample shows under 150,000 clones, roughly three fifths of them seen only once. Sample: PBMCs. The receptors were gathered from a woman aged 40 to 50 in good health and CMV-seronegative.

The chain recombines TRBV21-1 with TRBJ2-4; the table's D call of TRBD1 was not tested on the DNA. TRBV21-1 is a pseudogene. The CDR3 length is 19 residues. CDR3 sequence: CASSTPRTGRREDKNIQYF. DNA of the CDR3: TGTGCCAGCAGCACCCCCCGGACAGGGAGGAGAGAGGACAAAAACATTCAGTACTTC.

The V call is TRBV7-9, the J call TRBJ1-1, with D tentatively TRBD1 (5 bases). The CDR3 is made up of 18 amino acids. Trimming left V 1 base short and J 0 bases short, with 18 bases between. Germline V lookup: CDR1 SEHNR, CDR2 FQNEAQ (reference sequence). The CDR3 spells CASSLGRGGGLVNTEAFF. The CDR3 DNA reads TGTGCCAGCAGCTTAGGTAGAGGTGGGGGACTGGTGAACACTGAAGCTTTCTTT.

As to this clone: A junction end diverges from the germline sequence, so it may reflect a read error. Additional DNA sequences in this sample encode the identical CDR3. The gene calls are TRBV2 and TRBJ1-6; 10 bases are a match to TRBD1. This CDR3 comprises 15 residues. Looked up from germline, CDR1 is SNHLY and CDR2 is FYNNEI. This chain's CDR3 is CASSRDRGDNSPLHF. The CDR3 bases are TGTGCCAGCAGCAGGGACAGGGGAGATAATTCGCCCCTCCACTTT.

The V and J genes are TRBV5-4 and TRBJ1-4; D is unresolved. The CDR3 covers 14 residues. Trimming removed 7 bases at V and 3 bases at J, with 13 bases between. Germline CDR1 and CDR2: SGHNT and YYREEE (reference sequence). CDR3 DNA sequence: TGTGCCAGCCGTAGCGAAGGGCCTAATGAAAAACTGTTTTTT. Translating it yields CASRSEGPNEKLFF. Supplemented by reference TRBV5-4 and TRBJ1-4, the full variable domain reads ETGVTQSPTHLIKTRGQQVTLRCSSQSGHNTVSWYQQALGQGPQFIFQYYREEENGRGNFPPRFSGLQFPNYSSELNVNALELDDSALYLCASRSEGPNEKLFFGSGTQLSVL.

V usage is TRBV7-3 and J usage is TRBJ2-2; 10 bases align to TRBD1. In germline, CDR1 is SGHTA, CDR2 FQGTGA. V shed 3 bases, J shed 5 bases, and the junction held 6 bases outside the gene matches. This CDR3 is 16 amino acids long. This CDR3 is CASSFPGTGVTGELFF. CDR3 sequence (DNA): TGTGCCAGCAGCTTCCCCGGGACAGGGGTTACCGGGGAGCTGTTTTTT.

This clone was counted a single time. Here the CDR3 reads CASSLNPGRVGQPQHF. The CDR3 region has the DNA TGTGCCAGCAGTTTAAATCCAGGCAGGGTCGGGCAGCCCCAGCATTTT. V and J are TRBV28 and TRBJ1-5; perhaps TRBD1 as D (5 bases). V shed 2 bases and J shed 7 bases, with 18 bases lying between them. Germline V lookup: CDR1 MDHEN, CDR2 SYDVKM. The CDR3 is made up of 16 amino acids.

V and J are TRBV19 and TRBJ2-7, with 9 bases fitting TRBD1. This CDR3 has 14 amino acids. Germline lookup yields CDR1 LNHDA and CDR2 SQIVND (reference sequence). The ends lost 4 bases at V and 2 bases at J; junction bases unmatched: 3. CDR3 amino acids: CASSRDRATYEQYF. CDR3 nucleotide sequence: TGTGCCAGTAGTAGGGACAGGGCCACCTACGAGCAGTACTTC.

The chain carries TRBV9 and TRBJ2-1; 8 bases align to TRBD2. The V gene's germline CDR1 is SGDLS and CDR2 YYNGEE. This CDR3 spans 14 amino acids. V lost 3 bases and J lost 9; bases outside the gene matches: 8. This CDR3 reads CASSGGGLGVEQFF. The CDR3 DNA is TGTGCCAGCAGCGGTGGGGGACTAGGGGTTGAGCAGTTCTTC.

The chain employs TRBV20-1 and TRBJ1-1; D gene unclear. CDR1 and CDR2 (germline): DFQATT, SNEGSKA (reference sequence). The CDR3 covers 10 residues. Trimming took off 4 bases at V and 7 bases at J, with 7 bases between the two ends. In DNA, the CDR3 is TGCAGTGCTACCGCCTATGAAGCTTTCTTT. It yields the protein CSATAYEAFF.

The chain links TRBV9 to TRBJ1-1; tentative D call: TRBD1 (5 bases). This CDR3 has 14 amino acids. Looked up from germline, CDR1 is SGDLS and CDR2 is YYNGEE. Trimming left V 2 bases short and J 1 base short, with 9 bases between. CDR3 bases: TGTGCCAGCAGCGTGCAGGGCACGAACACTGAAGCTTTCTTT. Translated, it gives CASSVQGTNTEAFF.

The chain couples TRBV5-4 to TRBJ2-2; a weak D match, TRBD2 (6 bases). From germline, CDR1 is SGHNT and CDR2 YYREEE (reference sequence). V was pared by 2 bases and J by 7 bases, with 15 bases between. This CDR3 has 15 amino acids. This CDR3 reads CASSLIQGGIGELFF. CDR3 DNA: TGTGCCAGCAGCTTAATTCAGGGCGGGATCGGGGAGCTGTTTTTT. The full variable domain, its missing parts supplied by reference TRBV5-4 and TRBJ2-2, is ETGVTQSPTHLIKTRGQQVTLRCSSQSGHNTVSWYQQALGQGPQFIFQYYREEENGRGNFPPRFSGLQFPNYSSELNVNALELDDSALYLCASSLIQGGIGELFFGEGSRLTVL.

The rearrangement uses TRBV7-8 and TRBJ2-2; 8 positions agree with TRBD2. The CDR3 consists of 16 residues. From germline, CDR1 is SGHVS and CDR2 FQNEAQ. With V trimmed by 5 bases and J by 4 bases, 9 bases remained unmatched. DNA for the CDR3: TGTGCCAGCAGCCTCGGGGGGGGTTTGGGCACCGGGGAGCTGTTTTTT. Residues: CASSLGGGLGTGELFF.

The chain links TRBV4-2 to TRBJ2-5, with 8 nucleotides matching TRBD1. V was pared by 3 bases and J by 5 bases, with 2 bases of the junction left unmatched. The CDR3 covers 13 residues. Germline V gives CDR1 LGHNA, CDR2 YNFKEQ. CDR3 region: CASSQGQEETQYF. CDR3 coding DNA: TGTGCCAGCAGCCAGGGACAGGAGGAGACCCAGTACTTC.